This is a list of T cell receptor beta chains from one sample in a study of CD8 T cells in Susac syndrome. Via MiXCR, TCRdb re-called the immunoSEQ multiplex PCR reads, giving one row per CDR3 protein. The table shows about 300,000 distinct CDR3 sequences, with 65% to 90% occurring only once. Sequenced input: CD8+ T cells from PBMCs. These receptors originate from a human donor with multiple sclerosis. The CDR3 runs from the conserved cysteine through the conserved F or W. D genes are given only for firm matches. A row's size may be missing; if present it is once, few, many or a size class.

clone_size j_call v_call d_call cdr3_aa cdr3_nt
- TRBJ2-7 TRBV28 - CASSGVGGPQQYF TGTGCCAGTTCCGGAGTAGGGGGTCCTCAGCAGTACTTC
- TRBJ2-7 TRBV27 - CASSFQGMVYEQYF TGTGCCAGCAGTTTTCAGGGTATGGTCTACGAGCAGTACTTC
- TRBJ2-7 TRBV20-1 - CSARDLQHSYEQYF TGCAGTGCTAGAGATTTACAGCATTCCTACGAGCAGTACTTC
- TRBJ1-1 TRBV12-3/TRBV12-4 TRBD1 CASCRGAEAFF TGTGCCAGCTGCAGGGGGGCTGAAGCTTTCTTT
- TRBJ2-1 TRBV5-6 TRBD2 CASSFTSGKFGEQFF TGTGCCAGCAGCTTCACTAGCGGGAAATTTGGTGAGCAGTTCTTC
- TRBJ2-3 TRBV6-4 TRBD2 CASSTGLPTDTQYF TGTGCCAGCAGTACGGGACTACCCACAGATACGCAGTATTTT
- TRBJ2-3 TRBV7-9 TRBD2 CASIPGGGLAPPTDTQYF TGTGCCAGCATCCCAGGCGGGGGACTAGCCCCCCCCACAGATACGCAGTATTTT
- TRBJ2-7 TRBV30 TRBD2 CAWSVGTSGSAEQYF TGTGCCTGGAGTGTGGGTACTAGCGGGAGCGCCGAGCAGTACTTC
- TRBJ2-1 TRBV19 - CASRQGGNEQFF TGTGCCAGTAGGCAGGGAGGCAATGAGCAGTTCTTC
many TRBJ1-2 TRBV11-2 - CASSPGGTPANYGYTF TGTGCCAGCAGCCCTGGGGGGACACCAGCTAACTATGGCTACACCTTC
- TRBJ2-7 TRBV12-5 - CASGSGIVGEQYF TGTGCTAGTGGTTCGGGGATCGTCGGCGAGCAGTACTTC
- TRBJ1-4 TRBV7-2 - CASSLEMGVTNEKLFF TGTGCCAGCAGCTTAGAGATGGGGGTAACTAATGAAAAACTGTTTTTT
few TRBJ1-1 TRBV28 - CASSFSGMNTEAFF TGTGCCAGCAGTTTCTCAGGGATGAACACTGAAGCTTTCTTT
- TRBJ1-4 TRBV15 TRBD1 CATSRDRGRDEKLFF TGTGCCACCAGCAGAGATAGGGGGCGCGATGAAAAACTGTTTTTT
- TRBJ2-1 TRBV10-3 - CAISADMSNEQFF TGTGCCATCAGTGCGGACATGAGCAATGAGCAGTTCTTC
- TRBJ2-5 TRBV7-2 - CASSLEAGAQETQYF TGTGCCAGCAGCTTAGAGGCGGGGGCTCAAGAGACCCAGTACTTC
- TRBJ2-1 TRBV24-1 - CATSDSGAFKAYNEQFF TGTGCCACCAGTGATTCTGGTGCATTCAAAGCCTACAATGAGCAGTTCTTC
- TRBJ2-7 TRBV20-1 - CSARETGGHEQYF TGCAGTGCTAGGGAGACCGGGGGACACGAGCAGTACTTC
once TRBJ2-1 TRBV6-2/TRBV6-3 TRBD2 CASSYWASGRPNEQFF TGTGCCAGCAGTTACTGGGCTAGCGGGAGACCCAATGAGCAGTTCTTC
once TRBJ2-3 TRBV7-6 TRBD2 CASSLSPPSGGLAGADTQYF TGTGCCAGCAGCTTAAGCCCCCCGTCGGGGGGACTAGCGGGAGCAGATACGCAGTATTTT
few TRBJ1-2 TRBV6-2/TRBV6-3 - CASSYPRGGKSF TGTGCCAGCAGTTACCCCAGGGGAGGAAAGTCCTTC
- TRBJ2-7 TRBV27 TRBD2 CASSLGLAGPEQYF TGTGCCAGCAGTCTGGGACTAGCGGGCCCCGAGCAGTACTTC
- TRBJ2-1 TRBV29-1 TRBD2 CSALAGVSNEQFF TGCAGCGCTCTAGCGGGAGTGTCCAATGAGCAGTTCTTC
- TRBJ1-5 TRBV28 - CASNIWASNQPQHF TGTGCCAGCAACATTTGGGCGAGCAATCAGCCCCAGCATTTT
- TRBJ2-1 TRBV7-9 TRBD2 CASSSRHALAGERFDEQFF TGTGCCAGCAGCTCCAGGCACGCTCTAGCGGGAGAACGGTTCGATGAGCAGTTCTTC
- TRBJ2-3 TRBV28 - CASSPPGTSSYTDTQYF TGTGCCAGCAGTCCGCCCGGGACTTCCTCTTACACAGATACGCAGTATTTT
- TRBJ2-7 TRBV28 TRBD2 CASKVGRATYEQYF TGTGCCAGCAAGGTCGGGAGGGCCACTTACGAGCAGTACTTC
- TRBJ1-2 TRBV2 - CASSDLGSEARGYTF TGTGCCAGCAGTGATCTAGGCAGCGAGGCGCGTGGCTACACCTTC
- TRBJ1-2 TRBV7-2 - CASSLEPGPSYGYTF TGTGCCAGCAGCTTGGAACCGGGACCCTCCTATGGCTACACCTTC
- TRBJ2-7 TRBV19 TRBD2 CASSPGGLTGAYEQYF TGTGCCAGTAGTCCCGGGGGGTTAACGGGAGCCTACGAGCAGTACTTC
- TRBJ1-1 TRBV16 - CASSQFGGNTEAFF TGTGCCAGCAGCCAATTCGGGGGGAACACTGAAGCTTTCTTT
- TRBJ2-7 TRBV4-3 - CASSQVESSYEQYF TGCGCCAGCAGCCAAGTGGAAAGCTCCTACGAGCAGTACTTC
- TRBJ2-5 TRBV28 - CASRPEDRFQETQYF TGTGCCAGCAGACCCGAAGACAGATTCCAAGAGACCCAGTACTTC
- TRBJ2-6 TRBV18 - CASSPRRWDGPRGANVLTF TGTGCCAGCTCACCGCGCCGATGGGACGGCCCGAGAGGGGCCAACGTCCTGACTTTC
- TRBJ2-3 TRBV28 - CASSFFPASPQDSTDTQYF TGTGCCAGCAGTTTTTTCCCTGCTAGCCCCCAAGATAGCACAGATACGCAGTATTTT
- TRBJ2-7 TRBV12-3/TRBV12-4 - CASSYRAPSYEQYF TGTGCCAGCAGCTACCGGGCCCCTTCCTACGAGCAGTACTTC
- TRBJ2-5 TRBV27 - CASSLQSSWQETQYF TGTGCCAGCAGCCTCCAGTCTAGCTGGCAAGAGACCCAGTACTTC
- TRBJ2-7 TRBV4-3 TRBD2 CASSPMGPGLHYEQYF TGCGCCAGCAGCCCGATGGGACCGGGACTACACTACGAGCAGTACTTC
once TRBJ1-2 TRBV10-1 - CASSDTASGYTF TGCGCCAGCAGTGACACAGCCTCCGGCTACACCTTC
- TRBJ2-1 TRBV29-1 - CSVLTGNYNEQFF TGCAGCGTCCTGACCGGGAACTACAATGAGCAGTTCTTC
- TRBJ1-1 TRBV5-5 - CASSSAGYEAFF TGTGCCAGCAGCTCTGCAGGATACGAAGCTTTCTTT
- TRBJ2-2 TRBV12-3/TRBV12-4 - CASSLGAGMYLSTGELFF TGTGCCAGCAGTTTAGGGGCGGGGATGTACCTCAGCACCGGGGAGCTGTTTTTT
- TRBJ2-7 TRBV13 TRBD1 CASSSTGVVEQYF TGTGCCAGCAGCTCTACAGGGGTGGTCGAGCAGTACTTC
- TRBJ2-7 TRBV7-3 - CASSLISSGEQYF TGTGCCAGCAGCTTAATCTCCTCGGGCGAGCAGTACTTC
- TRBJ1-1 TRBV3-1 - CASSHRKLGPRVGAFF TGTGCCAGCAGCCACCGGAAGTTGGGTCCGAGAGTTGGGGCTTTCTTT
- TRBJ2-4 TRBV28 TRBD2 CASTSGRAHIQYF TGTGCCAGCACGAGCGGGAGGGCCCACATTCAGTACTTC
- TRBJ1-1 TRBV25-1 - CASSDDRREMNTEAFF TGTGCCAGCTCCGACGACAGGAGGGAGATGAACACTGAAGCTTTCTTT
- TRBJ2-5 TRBV12-3/TRBV12-4 TRBD1 CASSPTGEVETQYF TGTGCCAGCAGTCCGACAGGGGAGGTGGAGACCCAGTACTTC
few TRBJ2-7 TRBV3-1 - CASTLGTVGAYEQYF TGTGCCAGCACCCTGGGTACGGTAGGAGCCTACGAGCAGTACTTC
few TRBJ2-6 TRBV11-1 - CASSLAPSRGPDSGANVLTF TGTGCCAGCAGCTTAGCACCATCGCGGGGTCCCGACTCTGGGGCCAACGTCCTGACTTTC